This T cell receptor (beta chain) was captured by sequencing in a study of blood T cell repertoires in COVID-19 (dated by TCRdb to about 2020). Regarding the research as a whole: Collaborator samples came from the United States, Italy and Spain and covered acute and convalescent phases of COVID-19. The material from the prospective study consisted of cDNA or gDNA derived from T cells, B-cell-depleted T cells, or PBMCs. Deeply sampled blood TCRbeta repertoires from subjects exposed to, actively infected with, or recovered from COVID-19 were included in the dataset. The repertoires were released in a freely available public database intended as a resource for research on the immune response to SARS-CoV-2. The samples were drawn from the first 160 participants of the ongoing ImmuneRACE study and from over a thousand subjects provided by 6 global collaborators. Nearly every sample came with metadata listing a de-identified subject ID, COVID-19 status, age in years and sex. Where available, HLA class I and class II types were taken from metadata supplied by the sample provider and were not determined by assay-based typing. What the study reported, not specific to this receptor: The amount of clinical and demographic metadata varied by source and participant and was provided uncurated.

Whole blood was collected in K2EDTA tubes by collaborating institutions according to the institutions' own protocols. For TCRbeta analysis, collaborator samples were shipped as frozen whole blood, as isolated PBMCs, or as DNA extracted from either sample type. According to the germline V gene, CDR1 reads SGHVS and CDR2 reads FQNEAQ. Including cysteine and phenylalanine, the CDR3 has 13 amino acids. Of the read, only the CDR3 DNA is kept; its 39 bases are in frame from base 1. Cut back by 1 base and 8 bases, the V and J ends lie 11 bases apart. TCRbeta CDR3 regions were amplified from genomic DNA by means of the immunoSEQ Assay, a bias-controlled multiplex PCR. The study's own analysis went as follows. Nucleated cell counts per sample were estimated from amplification of reference gene primers within the assay. To quantify the absolute abundance of each unique TCRbeta CDR3 rearrangement, sequence reads were collapsed and filtered. Productive Simpson clonality was computed per sample as the square root of Simpson's diversity index over productive rearrangements. This is the immuneACCESS table as TCRdb keeps it, with only in-frame sequences that have V and J called. A part of the clones is gone; compared with another copy, unresolved V genes explain less than half, and the rest is unexplained. D and trimming were read from the DNA, whereas the V and J calls and clone size are those reported in that table. The sample table contains 150,000 to 200,000 clones; only one count was recorded for over 85% of them. The ten largest clones capture 15% to 20% of the sample.

On this clone itself: Its antigen specificity is not known. Base qualities were left out, and no much larger clone turns up one base away.

The sequencing input was peripheral blood. The sequence came from a man aged 55 to 70 with active or convalescent COVID-19. This receptor chain uses TRBV7-8 and TRBJ1-2, with no reliable assignment of the D segment. The CDR3 corresponds to CASSLEESRGYTF. The DNA sequence is TGTGCCAGCAGCTTAGAAGAATCTCGGGGCTACACCTTC.